This passage covers 6 T cell receptor beta chains from one sample sequenced in a study of cytomegalovirus exposure and HLA in healthy donors. Vbeta (60) and Jbeta (13) primers were used in the PCR. Clones were read by immunoSEQ multiplex PCR, and TCRdb kept only the in-frame ones, dropping some. The data show some 180,000 clones, with about 80% seen just once and roughly an eighth held by the top ten. The sample was PBMCs. These receptors originate from a woman in her thirties in good health and CMV-seropositive.

This chain links TRBV5-6 with TRBJ2-2; D is perhaps TRBD1 (5 bases). Trimming removed 3 bases at V and 3 bases at J, with 12 bases between. Germline CDR1 is SGHDT and CDR2 is YYEEEE. The CDR3 has 15 residues. CDR3 bases: TGTGCCAGCAGCTCCACCAACAGGTACACCGGGGAGCTGTTTTTT. Its protein product is CASSSTNRYTGELFF.

V usage is TRBV5-6 and J usage is TRBJ2-1; TRBD2 agrees at 10 bases. Germline loops: CDR1 SGHDT, CDR2 YYEEEE. The CDR3 has 18 residues. The ends lost 0 bases at V and 2 bases at J; junction bases unmatched: 8. The CDR3 protein is CASSLAGASGSPYNEQFF. The CDR3 DNA sequence: TGTGCCAGCAGCTTGGCCGGGGCTAGCGGGAGCCCCTACAATGAGCAGTTCTTC.

V gene TRBV28 combines with J gene TRBJ1-1; 9 nucleotides match TRBD1. Germline CDR1 MDHEN, CDR2 SYDVKM. CDR3 length: 15 residues. V dropped 3 bases and J dropped 4; count of bases not matched to a gene: 6. CDR3 in DNA: TGTGCCAGCAGTTTCGGGGACAGGGTTTTCACTGAAGCTTTCTTT. Amino acid sequence: CASSFGDRVFTEAFF.

The chain recombines TRBV4-3 with TRBJ2-1, with D hard to call. The V gene's germline CDR1 is LGHNA and CDR2 YSLEER. Trimming took 0 bases from V and 5 from J, leaving 11 bases between them. The CDR3 has 15 amino acids. The CDR3 DNA sequence: TGCGCCAGCAGCCAAGAATCTAGACTTAACAATGAGCAGTTCTTC. Encoded protein: CASSQESRLNNEQFF.

The rearrangement links TRBV4-1 to TRBJ2-7; D not certain. This CDR3 has 16 amino acids. Germline-derived CDR1 and CDR2 are MGHRA and YSYEKL. V lost 3 bases, J lost 2 bases, and 17 bases lay in between. The CDR3 nucleotides read TGCGCCAGCAGCCAGTATTTGCTAGGCGGCACCTACGAGCAGTACTTC. This sequence encodes CASSQYLLGGTYEQYF.

This clone has just one count. V is TRBV10-2 and J is TRBJ2-1, with 8 positions matching TRBD2. This CDR3 region has 14 residues. Looked up from germline, CDR1 is WSHSY and CDR2 is SAAADI. J was trimmed by 4 bases and V by 6 bases; bases with no gene match: 5. The CDR3 DNA is TGCGCCAGCAGAGGACTAGCTCCATACAATGAGCAGTTCTTC. It codes for CASRGLAPYNEQFF.